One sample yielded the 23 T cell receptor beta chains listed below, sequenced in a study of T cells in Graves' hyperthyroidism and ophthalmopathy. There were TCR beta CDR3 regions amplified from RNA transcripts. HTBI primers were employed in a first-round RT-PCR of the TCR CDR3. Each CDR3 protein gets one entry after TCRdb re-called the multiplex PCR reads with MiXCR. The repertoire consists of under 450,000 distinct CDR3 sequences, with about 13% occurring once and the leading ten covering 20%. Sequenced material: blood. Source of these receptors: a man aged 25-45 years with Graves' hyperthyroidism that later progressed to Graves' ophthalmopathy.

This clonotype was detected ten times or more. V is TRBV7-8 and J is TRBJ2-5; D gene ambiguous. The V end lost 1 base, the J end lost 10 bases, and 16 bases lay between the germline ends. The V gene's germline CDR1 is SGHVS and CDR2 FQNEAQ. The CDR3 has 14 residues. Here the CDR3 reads CASSLEISSMYQYF. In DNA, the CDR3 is TGTGCCAGCAGCTTAGAAATTTCAAGCATGTACCAGTACTTC. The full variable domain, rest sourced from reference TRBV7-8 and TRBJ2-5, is GAGVSQSPRYKVAKRGQDVALRCDPISGHVSLFWYQQALGQGPEFLTYFQNEAQLDKSGLPSDRFFAERPEGSVSTLKIQRTQQEDSAVYLCASSLEISSMYQYFGPGTRLLVL.

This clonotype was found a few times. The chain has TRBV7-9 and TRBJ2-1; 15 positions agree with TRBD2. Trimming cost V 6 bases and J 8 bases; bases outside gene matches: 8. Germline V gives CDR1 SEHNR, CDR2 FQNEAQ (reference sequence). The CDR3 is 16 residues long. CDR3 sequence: CASSPLGLAGGDEQFF. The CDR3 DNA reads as TGTGCCAGCAGTCCACTAGGACTAGCGGGGGGGGATGAGCAGTTCTTC.

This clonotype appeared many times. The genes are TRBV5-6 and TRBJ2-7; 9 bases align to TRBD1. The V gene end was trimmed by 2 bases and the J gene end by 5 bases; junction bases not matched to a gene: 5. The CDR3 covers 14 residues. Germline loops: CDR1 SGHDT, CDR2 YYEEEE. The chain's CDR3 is CASSFSQGADEQYF. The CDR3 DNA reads TGTGCCAGCAGCTTTTCACAGGGGGCCGACGAGCAGTACTTC.

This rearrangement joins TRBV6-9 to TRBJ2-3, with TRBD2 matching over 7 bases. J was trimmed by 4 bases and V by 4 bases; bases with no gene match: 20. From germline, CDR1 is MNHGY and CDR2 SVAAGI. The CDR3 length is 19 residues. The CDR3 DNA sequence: TGTGCCAGCAGTTCTGCCCGCGGGTATGCGGGGGAGTCTGCAGATACGCAGTATTTT. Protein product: CASSSARGYAGESADTQYF.

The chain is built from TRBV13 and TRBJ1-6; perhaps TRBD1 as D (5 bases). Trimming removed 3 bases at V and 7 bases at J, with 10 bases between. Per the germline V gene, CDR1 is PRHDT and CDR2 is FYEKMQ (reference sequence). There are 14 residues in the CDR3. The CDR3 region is CASSFKGRNSPLHF. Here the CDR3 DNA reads TGTGCCAGCAGCTTTAAGGGGCGGAATTCACCCCTCCACTTT.

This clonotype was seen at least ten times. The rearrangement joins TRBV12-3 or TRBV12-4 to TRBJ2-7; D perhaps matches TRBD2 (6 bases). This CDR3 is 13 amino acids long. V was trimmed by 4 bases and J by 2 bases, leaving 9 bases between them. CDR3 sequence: CASSSGVTYEQYF. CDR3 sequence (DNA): TGTGCCAGCAGTTCGGGGGTAACCTACGAGCAGTACTTC.

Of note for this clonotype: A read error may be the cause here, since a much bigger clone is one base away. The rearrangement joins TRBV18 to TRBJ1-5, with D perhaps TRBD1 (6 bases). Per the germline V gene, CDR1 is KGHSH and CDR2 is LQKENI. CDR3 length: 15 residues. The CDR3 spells CAGSGADASNQPQHF. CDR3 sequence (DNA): TGTGCCGGCTCAGGGGCAGATGCTAGCAATCAGCCCCAGCATTTT.

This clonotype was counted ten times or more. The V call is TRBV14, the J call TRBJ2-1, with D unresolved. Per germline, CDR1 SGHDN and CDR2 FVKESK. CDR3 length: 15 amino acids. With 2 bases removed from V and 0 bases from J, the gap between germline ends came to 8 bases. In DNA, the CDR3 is TGTGCCAGCAGCCAACGGGTGAGCTCCTACAATGAGCAGTTCTTC. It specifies CASSQRVSSYNEQFF.

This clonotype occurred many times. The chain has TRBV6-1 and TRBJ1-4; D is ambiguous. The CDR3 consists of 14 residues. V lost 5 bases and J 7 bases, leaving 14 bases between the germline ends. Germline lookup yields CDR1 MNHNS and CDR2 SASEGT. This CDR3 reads CASSYGEGGEKLFF. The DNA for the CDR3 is TGTGCCAGCAGTTACGGAGAGGGTGGTGAAAAACTGTTTTTT.

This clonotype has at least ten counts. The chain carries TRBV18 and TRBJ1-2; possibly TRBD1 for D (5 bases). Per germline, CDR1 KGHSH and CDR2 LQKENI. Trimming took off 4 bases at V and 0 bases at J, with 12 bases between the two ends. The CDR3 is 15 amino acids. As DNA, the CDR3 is TGTGCCAGCTCACTGGGGGACGGATCTAACTATGGCTACACCTTC. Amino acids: CASSLGDGSNYGYTF.

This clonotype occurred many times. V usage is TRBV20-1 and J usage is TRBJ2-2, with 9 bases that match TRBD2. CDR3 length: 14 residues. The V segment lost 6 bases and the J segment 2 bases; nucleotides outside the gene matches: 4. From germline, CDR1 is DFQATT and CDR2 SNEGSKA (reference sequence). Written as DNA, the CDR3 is TGCAGTGCGCCAGCGGGGGGCAACACCGGGGAGCTGTTTTTT. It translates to CSAPAGGNTGELFF.

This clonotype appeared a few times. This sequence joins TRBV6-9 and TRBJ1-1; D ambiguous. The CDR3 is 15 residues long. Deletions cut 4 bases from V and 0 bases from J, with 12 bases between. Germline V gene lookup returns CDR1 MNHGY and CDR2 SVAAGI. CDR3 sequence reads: CASSSNGILNTEAFF. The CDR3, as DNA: TGTGCCAGCAGTTCCAACGGGATTTTGAACACTGAAGCTTTCTTT.

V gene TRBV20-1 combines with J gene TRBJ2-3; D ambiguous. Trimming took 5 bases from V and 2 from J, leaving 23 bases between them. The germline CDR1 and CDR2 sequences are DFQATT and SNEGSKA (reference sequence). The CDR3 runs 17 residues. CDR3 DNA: TGCAGTGCTTCAGGACCGGTGCGGAGTGGTCCCACAGATACGCAGTATTTT. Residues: CSASGPVRSGPTDTQYF.

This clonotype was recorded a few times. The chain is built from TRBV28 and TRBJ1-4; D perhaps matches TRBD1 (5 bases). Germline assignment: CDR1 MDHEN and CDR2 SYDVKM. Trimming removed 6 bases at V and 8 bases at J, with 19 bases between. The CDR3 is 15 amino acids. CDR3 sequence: CASRPGGGKREKLFF. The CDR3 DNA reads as TGTGCCAGCAGACCGGGGGGAGGGAAACGAGAAAAACTGTTTTTT.

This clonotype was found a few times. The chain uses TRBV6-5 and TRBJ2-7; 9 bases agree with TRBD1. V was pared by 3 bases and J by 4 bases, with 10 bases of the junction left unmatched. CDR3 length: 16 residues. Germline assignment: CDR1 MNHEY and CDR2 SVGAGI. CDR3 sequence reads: CASSYQMTGGIYEQYF. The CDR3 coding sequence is TGTGCCAGCAGTTATCAGATGACAGGGGGTATTTACGAGCAGTACTTC.

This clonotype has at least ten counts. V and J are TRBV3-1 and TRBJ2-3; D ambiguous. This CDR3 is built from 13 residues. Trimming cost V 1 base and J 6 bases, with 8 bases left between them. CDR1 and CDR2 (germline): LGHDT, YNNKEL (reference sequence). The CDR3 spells CASSQGRGDTQYF. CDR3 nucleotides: TGTGCCAGCAGCCAAGGCAGAGGTGATACGCAGTATTTT.

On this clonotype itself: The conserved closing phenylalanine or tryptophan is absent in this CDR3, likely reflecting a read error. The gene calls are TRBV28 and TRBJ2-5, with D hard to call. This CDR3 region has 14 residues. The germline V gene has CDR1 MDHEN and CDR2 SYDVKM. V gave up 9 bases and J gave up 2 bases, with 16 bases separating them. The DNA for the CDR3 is TGTGCCAGTGGAATATTGGAAAGTCAAGAGACCCAGTACTCC. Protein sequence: CASGILESQETQYS.

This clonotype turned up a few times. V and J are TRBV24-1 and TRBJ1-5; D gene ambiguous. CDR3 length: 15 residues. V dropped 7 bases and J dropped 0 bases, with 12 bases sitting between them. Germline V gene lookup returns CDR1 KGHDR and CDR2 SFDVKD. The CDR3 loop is CATSHRVYSNQPQHF. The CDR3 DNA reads TGTGCCACCAGCCACAGAGTTTATAGCAATCAGCCCCAGCATTTT.

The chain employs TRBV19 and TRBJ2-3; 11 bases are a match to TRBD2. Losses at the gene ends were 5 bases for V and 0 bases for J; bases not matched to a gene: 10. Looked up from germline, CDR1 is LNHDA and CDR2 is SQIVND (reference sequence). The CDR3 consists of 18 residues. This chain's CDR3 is CASSAPSGGPPSTDTQYF. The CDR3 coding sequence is TGTGCCAGTAGTGCCCCTAGCGGGGGGCCCCCTAGCACAGATACGCAGTATTTT.

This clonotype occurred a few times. CDR3 loop: CATSDEGSYYGYTF. CDR3 in DNA: TGTGCCACCAGTGATGAGGGTTCCTACTATGGCTACACCTTC. V is TRBV24-1 and J is TRBJ1-2; D is unclear. CDR1 is KGHDR, CDR2 SFDVKD, per germline. Trimming removed 3 bases from V and 3 bases from J, with 10 bases in between. The CDR3 extends over 14 amino acids.

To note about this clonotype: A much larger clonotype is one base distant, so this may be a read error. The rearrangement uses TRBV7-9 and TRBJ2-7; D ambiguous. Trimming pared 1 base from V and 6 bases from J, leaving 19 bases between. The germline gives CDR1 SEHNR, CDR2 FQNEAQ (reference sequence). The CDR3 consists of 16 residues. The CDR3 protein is CASSLGRTASPSEQYF. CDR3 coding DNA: TGTGCCAGCAGCTTAGGTCGGACGGCCTCTCCCTCCGAGCAGTACTTC.

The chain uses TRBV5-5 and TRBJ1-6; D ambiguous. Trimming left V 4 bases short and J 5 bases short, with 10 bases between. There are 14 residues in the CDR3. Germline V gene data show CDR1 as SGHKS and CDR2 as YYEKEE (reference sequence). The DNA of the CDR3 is TGTGCCAGCAGCATACTAGTAGATAATTCACCCCTCCACTTT. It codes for CASSILVDNSPLHF.

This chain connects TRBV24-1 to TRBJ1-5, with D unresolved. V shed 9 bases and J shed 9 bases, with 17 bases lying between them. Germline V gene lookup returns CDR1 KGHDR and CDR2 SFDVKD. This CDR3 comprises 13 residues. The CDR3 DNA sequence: TGTGCCACCCTGGAACAGTTCGGTCCGCCCCAGCATTTT. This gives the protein CATLEQFGPPQHF.